The 21 T cell receptor beta chains listed next were all sequenced from one sample in a study of T cell repertoires in cytomegalovirus infection. These receptors have no identified antigens. TCRdb recomputed calls from the reads with MiXCR, one row per CDR3 protein. This table holds 200,000 to 250,000 distinct CDR3 sequences, approximately 38% found once. The specimen comprised CD8+ T cells from cultured PBMCs, sampled from culture after CMV antigen stimulation. Every receptor here comes from a human donor in good health (CMV status not recorded). Some clones in this sample may be carry-over from other donors' samples.

The V gene is TRBV6-2 or TRBV6-3, the J gene TRBJ1-1; TRBD1 agrees at 7 bases. In germline, CDR1 is MNHEY, CDR2 SVGEGT. The CDR3 has 15 residues. Trimming removed 0 bases from V and 5 bases from J; junction bases left unmatched: 6. The CDR3 nucleotides read TGTGCCAGCAGTTACTCGAAAGGGGGCGAGACTGAAGCTTTCTTT. It encodes CASSYSKGGETEAFF.

This clonotype was picked up one time. The J gene is TRBJ1-1, the V gene TRBV5-6, with D uncertain. The germline V and J ends were trimmed by 2 bases and 3 bases, with 11 bases remaining between them. Germline V gene data show CDR1 as SGHDT and CDR2 as YYEEEE. There are 14 residues in the CDR3. In nucleotides, the CDR3 is TGTGCCAGCAGCTTTGGCGGGTTAGACACTGAAGCTTTCTTT. Protein product: CASSFGGLDTEAFF.

This chain uses TRBV11-2 with TRBJ2-6; the D gene is possibly TRBD1 (6 bases). CDR3 length equals 17 residues. The germline V gene has CDR1 SGHAT and CDR2 FQNNGV. V shed 6 bases and J shed 0 bases, with 15 bases lying between them. The CDR3 sequence: CASSHRTAFSGANVLTF. The DNA of the CDR3 is TGTGCCAGCAGTCATAGGACAGCTTTCTCTGGGGCCAACGTCCTGACTTTC.

By its share, this clonotype is large. This rearrangement joins TRBV3-1 to TRBJ2-1, with D possibly matching TRBD1 (5 bases). Trimming took 1 base from V and 6 from J, leaving 13 bases between them. The CDR3 has 15 residues. Per germline, CDR1 LGHDT and CDR2 YNNKEL (reference sequence). CDR3 loop: CASSQGSRVGNEQFF. CDR3 DNA sequence: TGTGCCAGCAGCCAAGGTAGCAGGGTTGGCAATGAGCAGTTCTTC.

This clonotype was seen a few times. The genes are TRBV11-2 and TRBJ2-7; D is unclear. Germline V gene lookup returns CDR1 SGHAT and CDR2 FQNNGV. V lost 1 base, J lost 1 base, and 8 bases lay in between. The CDR3 has 14 residues. CDR3: CASSLVQASYEQYF. CDR3 nucleotides: TGTGCCAGCAGCTTAGTCCAGGCTTCCTACGAGCAGTACTTC.

This clonotype was counted at least ten times. This chain connects TRBV7-2 to TRBJ2-7; 7 bases agree with TRBD2. The CDR3 is 14 residues long. Germline V CDR1 and CDR2: SGHTA, FQGNSA. Trimming took 1 base from V and 4 from J; bases not matched to a gene: 4. CDR3 in amino acids: CASSLGTRRYEQYF. In nucleotides, the CDR3 is TGTGCCAGCAGCTTAGGGACTAGGAGGTACGAGCAGTACTTC.

This clonotype was observed at least ten times. This rearrangement joins TRBV7-6 to TRBJ2-1, with D possibly being TRBD1 (6 bases). Trimming cost V 5 bases and J 4 bases, with 9 bases left between them. The CDR3 loop spans 13 amino acids. Germline V gives CDR1 SGHVS, CDR2 FNYEAQ. In DNA, the CDR3 is TGTGCCAGCAGCCGGACAGTTTACAATGAGCAGTTCTTC. It is translated as CASSRTVYNEQFF.

The V gene is TRBV7-2, the J gene TRBJ2-7; TRBD2 aligns across 7 bases. Germline CDR1 reads SGHTA; CDR2 reads FQGNSA. This CDR3 comprises 14 residues. V lost 5 bases, J lost 4 bases, and 8 bases stayed unmatched. CDR3 DNA: TGTGCCAGCAGCCGGTGGGGCGGGGGTTACGAGCAGTACTTC. Encoded protein: CASSRWGGGYEQYF.

The chain is built from TRBV7-2 and TRBJ1-5; D is undetermined. Trimming removed 1 base from V and 7 bases from J, with 14 bases in between. Germline values: CDR1 SGHTA, CDR2 FQGNSA. The CDR3 runs 15 residues. The CDR3 DNA follows: TGTGCCAGCAGCTTAGATTACCCGGGATACCAGCCCCAGCATTTT. Protein: CASSLDYPGYQPQHF.

Notes on this clonotype: A much larger clone lies one base from this, so it may be a read error. The V call is TRBV7-2, the J call TRBJ2-2, with D unresolved. In germline, CDR1 is SGHTA, CDR2 FQGNSA. Trimming removed 5 bases from V and 6 bases from J, with 13 bases in between. The CDR3 length is 14 residues. The CDR3 loop is CASSILVGAGELFF. The CDR3 coding sequence is TGTGCCAGCAGCATCCTAGTTGGTGCCGGGGAGCTGTTTTTT.

CDR3 DNA sequence: TGTGCCAGCAAGGGGAGCGGGAGTAGGGATGAGCAGTTCTTC. Its translation: CASKGSGSRDEQFF. The rearrangement uses TRBV9 and TRBJ2-1; 8 bases fit TRBD2. The J segment lost 8 bases and the V segment lost 6 bases, leaving 10 bases of the junction unmatched. The length of the CDR3 is 14 residues. CDR1 and CDR2 (germline): SGDLS, YYNGEE.

A few counts support this clonotype. V gene TRBV7-8 combines with J gene TRBJ2-1; the match to TRBD2 covers 12 bases. V trimming: 5 bases; J trimming: 4 bases; junction bases outside the gene matches: 9. The CDR3 is 17 residues long. Germline assignment: CDR1 SGHVS and CDR2 FQNEAQ. DNA of the CDR3: TGTGCCAGCAGCCCAAGGCTAGCGGGAGGGCCATACAATGAGCAGTTCTTC. Translating it yields CASSPRLAGGPYNEQFF. Full variable domain (remainder filled in from reference TRBV7-8 and TRBJ2-1): GAGVSQSPRYKVAKRGQDVALRCDPISGHVSLFWYQQALGQGPEFLTYFQNEAQLDKSGLPSDRFFAERPEGSVSTLKIQRTQQEDSAVYLCASSPRLAGGPYNEQFFGPGTRLTVL.

V and J are TRBV11-3 and TRBJ2-2; D uncertain. Germline CDR1 SGHNT, CDR2 YENEEA. The CDR3 contains 13 residues. V was pared by 3 bases and J by 7 bases, with 9 bases between. The CDR3 sequence is CASSFGGGGELFF. CDR3 coding DNA: TGTGCCAGCAGCTTTGGTGGCGGCGGGGAGCTGTTTTTT. The full variable domain, with the rest looked up from reference TRBV11-3 and TRBJ2-2, is EAGVVQSPRYKIIEKKQPVAFWCNPISGHNTLYWYLQNLGQGPELLIRYENEEAVDDSQLPKDRFSAERLKGVDSTLKIQPAELGDSAVYLCASSFGGGGELFFGEGSRLTVL.

This clonotype appeared a few times. The chain links TRBV7-2 to TRBJ1-2, with D perhaps TRBD1 (6 bases). V gave up 3 bases and J gave up 8 bases, with 13 bases separating them. Per the germline V gene, CDR1 is SGHTA and CDR2 is FQGNSA. This CDR3 contains 13 residues. The CDR3 DNA reads as TGTGCCAGCAGCTTGGGCACAGGGAGCGGCTACACCTTC. Translation gives CASSLGTGSGYTF.

V and J are TRBV25-1 and TRBJ1-2; weak D call: TRBD1 (6 bases). Per germline, CDR1 MGHDK and CDR2 SYGVNS. The CDR3 sequence is 14 residues long. V lost 6 bases and J 4 bases, leaving 15 bases between the germline ends. For the CDR3, the DNA is TGTGCCAGCAGGGGTCAGGGGTCCGGCTATGGCTACACCTTC. It encodes CASRGQGSGYGYTF.

This clonotype has a single count. The chain links TRBV28 to TRBJ2-4; D assignment may be TRBD1 or TRBD2 (5 bases each). CDR1 MDHEN and CDR2 SYDVKM come from the germline V gene. V was cut by 10 bases and J by 3 bases, with 22 bases left in between. The CDR3 runs to 16 residues. CDR3 sequence reads: CATLGTRDRVKNIQYF. The CDR3 coding sequence is TGTGCCACCTTGGGGACCAGGGATAGGGTCAAAAACATTCAGTACTTC.

The V gene is TRBV2, the J gene TRBJ2-7; 10 bases align to TRBD2. V shed 5 bases and J 2 bases; nucleotides not matched to a gene: 3. In germline, CDR1 is SNHLY, CDR2 FYNNEI. The CDR3 has 14 residues. The CDR3 DNA reads as TGTGCCAGCAGTCGACTAGCGGGTACCTACGAGCAGTACTTC. This sequence encodes CASSRLAGTYEQYF.

For this clonotype: A read error may account for a junction end that differs from germline. The chain combines TRBV7-6 with TRBJ2-7; 7 bases line up with TRBD1. Germline V gene sequence: CDR1 SGHVS, CDR2 FNYEAQ. This CDR3 is built from 15 residues. This chain's CDR3 is CGSSPTGIPSYEQYF. CDR3 in DNA: TGTGGCAGCAGCCCGACAGGGATTCCCTCCTACGAGCAGTACTTC.

This clonotype was observed a handful of times. The gene calls are TRBV5-5 and TRBJ1-2, with 9 bases identical to TRBD1. Germline loops: CDR1 SGHKS, CDR2 YYEKEE (reference sequence). V lost 1 base to trimming and J lost 7 bases; unmatched junction nucleotides: 5. The CDR3 sequence is 14 residues long. This chain's CDR3 is CASSLWGQGFGYTF. The CDR3 DNA is TGTGCCAGCAGCTTGTGGGGACAGGGATTTGGCTACACCTTC.

This clonotype was observed a handful of times. J is TRBJ2-3 and V is TRBV7-3; D assignment may be TRBD1 or TRBD2 (5 bases each). CDR3 length: 16 amino acids. The V end lost 5 bases, the J end lost 4 bases, and 19 bases lay between the germline ends. The germline gives CDR1 SGHTA, CDR2 FQGTGA. DNA for the CDR3: TGTGCCAGCAGCCCCTCCGGCGTACTGGGGGCAGATACGCAGTATTTT. Encoded protein: CASSPSGVLGADTQYF.

This sequence joins TRBV6-5 and TRBJ1-1; D uncertain. CDR3 length: 14 residues. Per the germline V gene, CDR1 is MNHEY and CDR2 is SVGAGI. V lost 2 bases and J 1 base, leaving 8 bases between the germline ends. The CDR3 region is CASSYRMGNTEAFF. DNA of the CDR3: TGTGCCAGCAGTTACCGGATGGGGAACACTGAAGCTTTCTTT.